These T cell receptor beta chains were read from a single sample in a study of blood T cell repertoires in COVID-19. Generated by immunoSEQ multiplex PCR, the TCRdb table keeps only in-frame clones and is missing some. There are around 230,000 clones in the sample; less than 90% occur only once, and about 2.4% lies in the top ten. Sequencing was done on a sample of PBMCs or T cells enriched from blood (not recorded which). These receptors were collected from a woman aged 25 to 39 who had recovered from COVID-19. Both conserved end residues are part of each CDR3. D genes are given only for firm matches. Not every row has a clone size; where given, it reads once, few, many or a size class.

d_gene,j_gene,abundance,v_gene,CDR3aa,CDR3nt
NA,TRBJ2-2,NA,TRBV4-1,CASSPPIGANTGELFF,TGCGCCAGCAGCCCTCCCATAGGAGCGAACACCGGGGAGCTGTTTTTT
TRBD1,TRBJ1-2,once,TRBV11-2,CASSPTTGYGYTF,TGTGCCAGCAGCCCCACGACAGGGTATGGCTACACCTTC
NA,TRBJ1-3,few,TRBV4-3,CASSPNVGGTIYF,TGCGCCAGCAGCCCAAACGTGGGGGGCACCATATATTTT
TRBD1,TRBJ1-4,NA,TRBV4-1,CASSSTGGANEKLFF,TGCGCCAGCAGCTCGACAGGGGGAGCTAATGAAAAACTGTTTTTT
NA,TRBJ1-4,NA,TRBV4-3,CASSHGVTNEKLFF,TGCGCCAGCAGCCACGGGGTAACTAATGAAAAACTGTTTTTT
NA,TRBJ1-2,once,TRBV13,CASSLVGRGDFGYTF,TGTGCCAGCAGCTTAGTAGGGAGGGGGGATTTCGGCTACACCTTC
TRBD2,TRBJ2-5,NA,TRBV11-2,CASSLAFGSGGSETQYF,TGTGCCAGCAGCTTAGCGTTCGGTAGCGGGGGGTCTGAGACCCAGTACTTC
NA,TRBJ2-5,NA,TRBV3-1/TRBV3-2,CASSLRGAQETQYF,TGTGCCAGCAGCCTACGGGGGGCCCAAGAGACCCAGTACTTC
NA,TRBJ1-1,NA,TRBV11-2,CASSFFQGSPEAFF,TGTGCCAGCAGCTTCTTCCAGGGCAGCCCTGAAGCTTTCTTT
TRBD2,TRBJ2-5,NA,TRBV27,CASSLLLAGGQETQYF,TGTGCCAGCAGTTTACTTCTAGCGGGGGGGCAAGAGACCCAGTACTTC
TRBD1,TRBJ2-7,NA,TRBV29-1,CSVGPGGHEQYF,TGCAGCGTGGGCCCAGGGGGCCACGAGCAGTACTTC
TRBD1,TRBJ2-7,NA,TRBV5-1,CASSTTGGSYEQYF,TGCGCCAGCAGCACGACAGGGGGGTCCTACGAGCAGTACTTC
TRBD1,TRBJ1-2,NA,TRBV29-1,CSVEPGQDYGYTF,TGCAGCGTTGAGCCGGGACAGGACTATGGCTACACCTTC
TRBD1,TRBJ1-5,once,TRBV5-5,CASSPGTGTNQPQHF,TGTGCCAGCAGCCCCGGGACAGGGACTAATCAGCCCCAGCATTTT
TRBD1,TRBJ1-1,few,TRBV6-2/TRBV6-3,CASSPLPGQGDTEAFF,TGTGCCAGCAGTCCACTCCCGGGACAGGGGGACACTGAAGCTTTCTTT
TRBD1,TRBJ1-5,NA,TRBV19,CASRPIVGTAENQPQHF,TGTGCCAGTAGACCGATCGTCGGGACAGCAGAGAATCAGCCCCAGCATTTT
TRBD1,TRBJ2-1,NA,TRBV6-5,CASSSPTGNNEQFF,TGTGCCAGCAGTTCCCCGACAGGGAACAATGAGCAGTTCTTC
NA,TRBJ2-5,NA,TRBV18,CASSPLETQYF,TGTGCCAGCTCACCCTTGGAGACCCAGTACTTC
TRBD2,TRBJ2-7,NA,TRBV4-2,CASSQAQGTSGSEQYF,TGTGCCAGCAGCCAAGCCCAAGGGACTAGCGGTTCCGAGCAGTACTTC
NA,TRBJ2-3,NA,TRBV7-2,CASRIGARTDTQYF,TGTGCCAGCAGGATAGGGGCACGCACAGATACGCAGTATTTT
TRBD1,TRBJ2-3,NA,TRBV11-2,CASSPGTGGGFPTDTQYF,TGTGCCAGCAGCCCGGGGACAGGGGGCGGTTTCCCCACAGATACGCAGTATTTT
TRBD1,TRBJ2-4,NA,TRBV19,CASSMRDRVNIQYF,TGTGCCAGTAGTATGAGGGACAGAGTAAACATTCAGTACTTC
NA,TRBJ2-6,NA,TRBV6-1,CASSEALGAGANVLTF,TGTGCCAGCAGTGAAGCCCTAGGAGCTGGGGCCAACGTCCTGACTTTC
NA,TRBJ2-7,NA,TRBV4-3,CASSQDYSKGSSYEQYF,TGCGCCAGCAGCCAAGATTACAGTAAAGGGAGCTCCTACGAGCAGTACTTC
NA,TRBJ1-5,NA,TRBV6-5,CASSYRGQNDQPQHF,TGTGCCAGCAGTTACCGTGGACAGAATGATCAGCCCCAGCATTTT
TRBD1,TRBJ2-3,once,TRBV2,CASSKTGTGVDTQYF,TGTGCCAGCAGTAAAACCGGGACAGGGGTAGATACGCAGTATTTT
TRBD2,TRBJ2-1,once,TRBV13,CASSSGLVSSYNEQFF,TGTGCCAGCAGCTCGGGACTAGTTAGCTCCTACAATGAGCAGTTCTTC
NA,TRBJ2-7,NA,TRBV25-1,CASSEFHGGAYEQYF,TGTGCCAGCAGTGAATTTCATGGGGGGGCTTATGAGCAGTACTTC
NA,TRBJ2-5,NA,TRBV18,CASSPVRRNWEETQYF,TGTGCCAGCTCACCGGTTAGGAGGAATTGGGAAGAGACCCAGTACTTC
TRBD2,TRBJ2-7,NA,TRBV5-1,CASSEGLAPYEQYF,TGCGCCAGCAGCGAGGGACTAGCACCCTACGAGCAGTACTTC
TRBD1,TRBJ1-5,NA,TRBV7-9,CASSPTGSNQPQHF,TGTGCCAGCAGCCCGACAGGGAGCAATCAGCCCCAGCATTTT
NA,TRBJ2-1,NA,TRBV7-2,CASSQIMSRQFF,TGTGCCAGCAGCCAAATCATGTCGAGGCAGTTCTTC
NA,TRBJ2-6,NA,TRBV4-1,CASSQGQRVLGANVLTF,TGCGCCAGCAGCCAAGGACAGCGGGTGCTCGGGGCCAACGTCCTGACTTTC
TRBD2,TRBJ2-5,NA,TRBV5-1,CASLSSGGRQETQYF,TGCGCCAGCCTATCTAGCGGGGGCCGGCAAGAGACCCAGTACTTC
NA,TRBJ2-1,NA,TRBV29-1,CSVSDKYNEQFF,TGCAGCGTCTCAGACAAATACAATGAGCAGTTCTTC
NA,TRBJ1-3,NA,TRBV7-8,CASSRDSYGGNTIYF,TGTGCCAGCAGCCGAGACTCGTACGGTGGAAACACCATATATTTT
NA,TRBJ1-4,NA,TRBV4-2,CASSPSDNEKLFF,TGTGCCAGCAGCCCAAGCGATAATGAAAAACTGTTTTTT
NA,TRBJ1-2,NA,TRBV3-1/TRBV3-2,CASSQDPGGYYGYTF,TGTGCCAGCAGCCAAGATCCTGGGGGCTACTATGGCTACACCTTC
NA,TRBJ1-1,NA,TRBV5-1,CASSSDSSRGTEAFF,TGCGCCAGCAGCTCGGACAGCTCCCGGGGCACTGAAGCTTTCTTT
NA,TRBJ2-3,NA,TRBV6-2/TRBV6-3,CASSYPAGWGTDTQYF,TGTGCCAGCAGTTATCCCGCAGGGTGGGGTACAGATACGCAGTATTTT
NA,TRBJ1-2,NA,TRBV2,CASGAGANYGYTF,TGTGCCAGTGGCGCAGGGGCTAACTATGGCTACACCTTC
NA,TRBJ2-5,NA,TRBV7-3,CASSLGGQGQETQYF,TGTGCCAGCAGCTTAGGAGGTCAGGGGCAAGAGACCCAGTACTTC
TRBD1,TRBJ2-3,NA,TRBV5-4,CASSPDRADTQYF,TGTGCCAGCAGCCCCGACAGGGCAGATACGCAGTATTTT
TRBD1,TRBJ1-2,NA,TRBV6-5,CASSYGDRDSGYTF,TGTGCCAGCAGTTACGGCGACAGGGATAGTGGCTACACCTTC
TRBD2,TRBJ2-1,NA,TRBV19,CASSSLGGTYNEQFF,TGTGCCAGTAGTTCTTTGGGGGGGACCTACAATGAGCAGTTCTTC
NA,TRBJ1-5,NA,TRBV2,CASSEVQDNQPQHF,TGTGCCAGCAGTGAGGTACAGGACAATCAGCCCCAGCATTTT
NA,TRBJ2-1,NA,TRBV7-2,CASSLLRGSSYNEQFF,TGTGCCAGCAGCCTACTACGGGGGAGCTCCTACAATGAGCAGTTCTTC
NA,TRBJ1-2,NA,TRBV6-1,CASSEASLRNYGYTF,TGTGCCAGCAGTGAAGCGAGCCTCCGAAACTATGGCTACACCTTC
TRBD1,TRBJ2-2,NA,TRBV19,CASGQGWMAGELFF,TGTGCCAGCGGACAGGGCTGGATGGCCGGGGAGCTGTTTTTT
TRBD1,TRBJ1-3,NA,TRBV30,CAWRKDRGFGNTIYF,TGTGCCTGGAGGAAGGACAGGGGGTTTGGAAACACCATATATTTT
TRBD2,TRBJ2-7,NA,TRBV25-1,CASSVGTSGAYEQYF,TGTGCCAGCAGTGTTGGGACTAGCGGGGCCTACGAGCAGTACTTC
NA,TRBJ2-1,NA,TRBV3-1/TRBV3-2,CASSQGGDRYNEQFF,TGTGCCAGCAGCCAAGGAGGTGACCGTTACAATGAGCAGTTCTTC
NA,TRBJ1-1,NA,TRBV5-5,CASSLTGVVSTEAFF,TGTGCCAGCAGCCTCACGGGGGTAGTAAGTACTGAAGCTTTCTTT
NA,TRBJ1-5,few,TRBV7-9,CASSLGGDQPQHF,TGTGCCAGCAGCTTAGGCGGGGATCAGCCCCAGCATTTT
NA,TRBJ2-5,NA,TRBV7-7,CASSPLNSVIQTQYF,TGTGCCAGCAGTCCTCTTAATAGTGTCATTCAGACCCAGTACTTC
NA,TRBJ1-1,NA,TRBV5-1,CASSFARVANTEAFF,TGCGCCAGCAGCTTTGCTCGGGTTGCCAACACTGAAGCTTTCTTT